The 19 T cell receptor beta chains below all came from one sample that was sequenced in a study of blood T cell repertoires in COVID-19. Repertoires were generated with immunoSEQ multiplex PCR, while TCRdb's copy carries only in-frame clones and drops some. The sample carries 300,000 to 450,000 clones, approximately 84% recorded once. The material sequenced was PBMCs or T cells enriched from blood (not recorded which). The receptor set was obtained from a woman aged 25 to 39 who had recovered from COVID-19.

The chain recombines TRBV30 with TRBJ1-2, with 8 bases aligning to TRBD1. This CDR3 is 14 amino acids long. CDR1 is GTSNPN, CDR2 SVGIG, per germline (reference sequence). Trimming took 4 bases from V and 4 from J; bases not matched to a gene: 8. The CDR3 reads CAWNPGQGGYGYTF. The CDR3 bases are TGTGCCTGGAACCCAGGACAGGGAGGCTATGGCTACACCTTC.

The chain has TRBV19 and TRBJ1-5, with D tentatively TRBD1 (5 bases). CDR1 and CDR2 (germline): LNHDA, SQIVND (reference sequence). The length of the CDR3 is 12 residues. Trimming removed 9 bases from V and 4 bases from J, with 10 bases in between. DNA of the CDR3: TGTGCCAGCATGGACACAAATCAGCCCCAGCATTTT. The encoded protein is CASMDTNQPQHF.

The chain couples TRBV5-1 to TRBJ1-1, with D possibly TRBD1 on 5 matching bases. CDR1 and CDR2 from the germline V gene are SGHRS and YFSETQ. CDR3 length: 13 residues. The germline V and J ends were trimmed by 3 bases and 3 bases, with 9 bases remaining between them. The CDR3 DNA reads TGCGCCAGCAGCTCGGGGGACGACACTGAAGCTTTCTTT. As protein: CASSSGDDTEAFF.

DNA for the CDR3: TGTGCCAGCAGCTCCGACAGGGGTAATGAGCAGTTCTTC. This sequence encodes CASSSDRGNEQFF. The chain recombines TRBV7-8 with TRBJ2-1, with 8 bases aligning to TRBD1. With V trimmed by 4 bases and J by 7 bases, 3 bases remained unmatched. Per germline, CDR1 SGHVS and CDR2 FQNEAQ. This CDR3 comprises 13 residues.

The chain joins TRBV5-1 to TRBJ1-2; D unclear. The CDR3 totals 16 residues. Trimming left V 2 bases short and J 4 bases short, with 18 bases between. CDR1 and CDR2 (germline): SGHRS, YFSETQ. This CDR3 reads CASSLTTPEMTYGYTF. The CDR3 DNA reads TGCGCCAGCAGCTTAACGACTCCGGAAATGACCTATGGCTACACCTTC.

The rearrangement links TRBV19 to TRBJ2-4; perhaps TRBD2 as D (6 bases). Trimming removed 6 bases from V and 3 bases from J, with 21 bases in between. The germline CDR1 and CDR2 sequences are LNHDA and SQIVND (reference sequence). The CDR3 runs 17 residues. CDR3 bases: TGTGCCAGTAGGCCGGGACTTTTGAAACCCGGCAAAAACATTCAGTACTTC. Its protein is CASRPGLLKPGKNIQYF. Variable domain in full (rest from reference TRBV19 and TRBJ2-4): DGGITQSPKYLFRKEGQNVTLSCEQNLNHDAMYWYRQDPGQGLRLIYYSQIVNDFQKGDIAEGYSVSREKKESFPLTVTSAQKNPTAFYLCASRPGLLKPGKNIQYFGAGTRLSVL.

This sequence joins TRBV25-1 and TRBJ1-2, with 8 bases that match TRBD1. Germline V CDR1 and CDR2: MGHDK, SYGVNS. There are 15 residues in the CDR3. V shed 5 bases and J 4 bases; nucleotides not matched to a gene: 9. For the CDR3, the DNA is TGTGCCAGCAGTTCCCCCCAGGGGGCGGGCTATGGCTACACCTTC. It encodes CASSSPQGAGYGYTF.

The chain uses TRBV5-5 and TRBJ1-1, with D hard to call. The germline V gene encodes CDR1 SGHKS and CDR2 YYEKEE (reference sequence). The length of the CDR3 is 13 residues. Trimming shortened V by 4 bases and J by 0 bases, and 7 bases separated the two germline ends. The CDR3 is CASSPVMNTEAFF. The CDR3 DNA reads TGTGCCAGCAGCCCGGTTATGAACACTGAAGCTTTCTTT. Drawing the rest from reference TRBV5-5 and TRBJ1-1, the complete variable domain is DAGVTQSPTHLIKTRGQQVTLRCSPISGHKSVSWYQQVLGQGPQFIFQYYEKEERGRGNFPDRFSARQFPNYSSELNVNALLLGDSALYLCASSPVMNTEAFFGQGTRLTVV.

The chain employs TRBV24-1 and TRBJ1-2; D not certain. Germline V gives CDR1 KGHDR, CDR2 SFDVKD. The V end lost 2 bases, the J end lost 4 bases, and 10 bases lay between the germline ends. The CDR3 extends over 14 amino acids. The CDR3 bases are TGTGCCACCAGTGATTCCGGGCGGGGCTATGGCTACACCTTC. Protein sequence: CATSDSGRGYGYTF.

The V call is TRBV29-1, the J call TRBJ1-1; TRBD1 agrees at 8 bases. After removal of 6 bases from V and 0 bases from J, the junction contained 6 bases not matched to a gene. The CDR3 contains 14 residues. CDR1 and CDR2 from the germline V gene are SQVTM and ANQGSEA. As DNA, the CDR3 is TGCAGCGTCCTAGGACAGGGAGTGAACACTGAAGCTTTCTTT. This codes for CSVLGQGVNTEAFF.

The chain is built from TRBV11-2 and TRBJ2-1, with TRBD2 identical over 9 bases. From germline, CDR1 is SGHAT and CDR2 FQNNGV. V lost 1 base to trimming and J lost 2 bases; unmatched junction nucleotides: 3. The CDR3 loop spans 16 amino acids. This chain's CDR3 is CASSLVAGATYNEQFF. CDR3 DNA sequence: TGTGCCAGCAGCTTAGTAGCGGGGGCCACCTACAATGAGCAGTTCTTC.

The chain combines TRBV28 with TRBJ2-7; D call uncertain. CDR3 length: 12 residues. With 10 bases removed from V and 3 bases from J, the gap between germline ends came to 13 bases. Germline CDR1 and CDR2: MDHEN and SYDVKM. The CDR3 protein is CATESQDYEQYF. CDR3 nucleotides: TGTGCCACCGAGTCCCAGGACTACGAGCAGTACTTC.

The chain combines TRBV28 with TRBJ1-2, with D possibly TRBD1 on 6 matching bases. The V gene's germline CDR1 is MDHEN and CDR2 SYDVKM. This CDR3 spans 15 amino acids. V was trimmed by 4 bases and J by 4 bases, leaving 16 bases between them. The CDR3 here is CASSYQGQRSYGYTF. The DNA for the CDR3 is TGTGCCAGCAGTTATCAGGGGCAGCGGTCCTATGGCTACACCTTC.

This clone was seen a single time. The rearrangement uses TRBV15 and TRBJ1-1, with TRBD1 as a possible D gene (5 bases). V lost 0 bases and J lost 11, with 16 bases in between. Germline CDR1 reads LNHNV; CDR2 reads YYDKDF (reference sequence). The CDR3 length is 14 residues. CDR3 region: CATSRDRGAAGAFF. The CDR3 nucleotides are TGTGCCACCAGCAGAGACCGAGGGGCAGCGGGGGCTTTCTTT.

The chain carries TRBV5-1 and TRBJ1-1; TRBD1 aligns across 8 bases. Looked up from germline, CDR1 is SGHRS and CDR2 is YFSETQ. This CDR3 comprises 15 residues. With V trimmed by 4 bases and J by 2 bases, 7 bases remained unmatched. The CDR3 reads CASSLQGQANTEAFF. CDR3 sequence (DNA): TGCGCCAGCAGCCTTCAGGGACAGGCAAACACTGAAGCTTTCTTT. The entire variable domain, with the rest obtained from reference TRBV5-1 and TRBJ1-1, is as follows: KAGVTQTPRYLIKTRGQQVTLSCSPISGHRSVSWYQQTPGQGLQFLFEYFSETQRNKGNFPGRFSGRQFSNSRSEMNVSTLELGDSALYLCASSLQGQANTEAFFGQGTRLTVV.

V is TRBV30 and J is TRBJ2-7; TRBD2 is a possible D gene (5 bases). Germline V gives CDR1 GTSNPN, CDR2 SVGIG (reference sequence). This CDR3 spans 11 amino acids. Trimming shortened V by 5 bases and J by 5 bases, and 10 bases separated the two germline ends. The CDR3 DNA sequence: TGTGCCTGGGGGTACGGGGACGAGCAGTACTTC. Protein sequence: CAWGYGDEQYF.

The chain links TRBV7-2 to TRBJ2-5; 12 nucleotides agree with TRBD2. The CDR3 contains 16 residues. CDR1 and CDR2 from the germline V gene are SGHTA and FQGNSA. After removal of 2 bases from V and 2 bases from J, the junction contained 3 bases not matched to a gene. CDR3 region: CASSLWTSGNQETQYF. The CDR3, as DNA: TGTGCCAGCAGCTTATGGACTAGCGGGAATCAAGAGACCCAGTACTTC.

J is TRBJ1-2 and V is TRBV5-8, with 10 bases identical to TRBD1. Per germline, CDR1 SGHTS and CDR2 YDEGEE. The trim removed 4 bases at V and 4 bases at J, leaving 13 bases unmatched. The CDR3 runs to 17 residues. This chain's CDR3 is CASSPTGGLGKVYGYTF. DNA of the CDR3: TGTGCCAGCAGCCCGACAGGGGGCCTCGGCAAAGTCTATGGCTACACCTTC. Full variable domain (outside the CDR3, taken from reference TRBV5-8 and TRBJ1-2): EAGVTQSPTHLIKTRGQQATLRCSPISGHTSVYWYQQALGLGLQFLLWYDEGEERNRGNFPPRFSGRQFPNYSSELNVNALELEDSALYLCASSPTGGLGKVYGYTFGSGTRLTVV.

The chain joins TRBV7-6 to TRBJ2-3; 12 bases align to TRBD1. The junction had 10 bases not matched to a gene; V was cut back by 5 bases and J by 10 bases. The length of the CDR3 is 15 residues. Germline V gene lookup returns CDR1 SGHVS and CDR2 FNYEAQ. CDR3: CASSPGTGGVLAQYF. The DNA for the CDR3 is TGTGCCAGCAGCCCAGGGACAGGGGGCGTTCTGGCGCAGTATTTT.